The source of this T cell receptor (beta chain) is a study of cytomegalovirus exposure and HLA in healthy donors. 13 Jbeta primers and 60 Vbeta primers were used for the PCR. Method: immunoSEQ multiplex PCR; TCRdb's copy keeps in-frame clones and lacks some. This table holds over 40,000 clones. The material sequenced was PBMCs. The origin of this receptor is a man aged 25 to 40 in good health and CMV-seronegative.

The CDR3 reads CASSAFVEEETQYF. CDR3 DNA sequence: TGTGCCAGCAGCGCTTTCGTTGAGGAAGAGACCCAGTACTTC. This chain joins TRBV11-2 and TRBJ2-5; D is uncertain. CDR1 and CDR2 from the germline V gene are SGHAT and FQNNGV. V shed 5 bases and J shed 3 bases, with 13 bases lying between them. This CDR3 contains 14 residues.